The TCR beta chain under discussion was sequenced for a study of Graves' ophthalmopathy and Graves' hyperthyroidism. It was on clinical symptoms, serum thyroxine, TRAb, thyroid ultrasound and orbital computed tomography that diagnosis relied. V shed 11 bases and J 0 bases; nucleotides not matched to a gene: 10. Germline-derived CDR1 and CDR2 are MNHEY and SVGAGI. The CDR3 length is 15 residues. The authors amplified TCR beta CDR3 regions from RNA transcripts. First-round RT-PCR with HTBI primers preceded a second-round multiplex PCR. From the multiplex PCR reads, TCRdb called clonotypes with MiXCR, one entry per CDR3 protein. The data show over a million distinct CDR3 sequences, about 40% seen once. The table lists this clonotype with many counts.

The clonotype was recovered from an adult man with Graves' hyperthyroidism. The sequenced material came from peripheral blood or thyroid tissue (not recorded which). The rearrangement links TRBV6-5 to TRBJ2-5; 9 bases fit TRBD2. DNA for the CDR3: TGTGCCGTCGGGACTAGCAGAATGAACCAAGAGACCCAGTACTTC. This gives the protein CAVGTSRMNQETQYF.